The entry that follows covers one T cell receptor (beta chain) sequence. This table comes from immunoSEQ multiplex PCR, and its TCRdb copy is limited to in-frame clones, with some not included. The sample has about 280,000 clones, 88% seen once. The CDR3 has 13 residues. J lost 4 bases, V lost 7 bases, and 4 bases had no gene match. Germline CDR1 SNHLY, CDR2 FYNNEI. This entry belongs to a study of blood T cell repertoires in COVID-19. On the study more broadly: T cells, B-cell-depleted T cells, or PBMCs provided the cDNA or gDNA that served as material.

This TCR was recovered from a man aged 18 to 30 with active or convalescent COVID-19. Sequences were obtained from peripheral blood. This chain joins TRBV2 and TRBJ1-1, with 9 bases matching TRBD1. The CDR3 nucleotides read TGTGCCAGCATTCGGACAGGGGTCACTGAAGCTTTCTTT. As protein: CASIRTGVTEAFF.